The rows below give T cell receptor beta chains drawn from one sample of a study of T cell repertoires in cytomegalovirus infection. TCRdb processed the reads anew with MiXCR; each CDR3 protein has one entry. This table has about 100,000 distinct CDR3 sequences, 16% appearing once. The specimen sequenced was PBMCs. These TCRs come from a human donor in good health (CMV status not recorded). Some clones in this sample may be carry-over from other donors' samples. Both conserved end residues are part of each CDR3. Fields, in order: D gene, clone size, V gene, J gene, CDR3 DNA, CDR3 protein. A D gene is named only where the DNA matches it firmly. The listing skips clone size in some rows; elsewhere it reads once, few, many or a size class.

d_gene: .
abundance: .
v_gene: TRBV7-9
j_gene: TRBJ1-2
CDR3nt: TGTGCCAGCAGCGGCCGGGACACTGTCTATGGCTACACCTTC
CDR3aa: CASSGRDTVYGYTF

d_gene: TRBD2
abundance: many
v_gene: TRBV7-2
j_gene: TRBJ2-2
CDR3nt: TGTGCCAGCAGCTTAGCGGGGACTAGCGGGGGGGCCAGGGAGCTGTTTTTT
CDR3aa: CASSLAGTSGGARELFF

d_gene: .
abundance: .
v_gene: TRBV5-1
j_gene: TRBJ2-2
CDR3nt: TGCGCCAGCAGCTTCCAGGGGACGGACACCGGGGAGCTGTTTTTT
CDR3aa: CASSFQGTDTGELFF

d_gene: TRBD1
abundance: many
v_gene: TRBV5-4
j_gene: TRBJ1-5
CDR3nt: TGTGCCAGCAGCTTACAGGGGGCTGGTCAGCCCCAGCATTTT
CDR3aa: CASSLQGAGQPQHF

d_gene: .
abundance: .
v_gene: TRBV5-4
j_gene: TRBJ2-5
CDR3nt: TGTGCCAGCAGCTTGGTAGCAGGGGACGATGTGACCCAGTACTTC
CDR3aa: CASSLVAGDDVTQYF

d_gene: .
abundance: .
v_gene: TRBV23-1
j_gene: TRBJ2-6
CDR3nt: TGCGCCAGCAGTCACCGAGGGAGCAGGACGAGCTCTGGGGCCAACGTCCTGACTTTC
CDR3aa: CASSHRGSRTSSGANVLTF

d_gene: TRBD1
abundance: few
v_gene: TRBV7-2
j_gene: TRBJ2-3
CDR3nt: TGTGCCAGCAGCCTCACCGGACCGGGACAGGGAACAGATACGCAGTATTTT
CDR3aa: CASSLTGPGQGTDTQYF

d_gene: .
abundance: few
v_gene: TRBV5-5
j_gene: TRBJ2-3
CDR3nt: TGTGCCAGCAGCGCTGGGACCGGCGGAGATACGCAGTATTTT
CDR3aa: CASSAGTGGDTQYF

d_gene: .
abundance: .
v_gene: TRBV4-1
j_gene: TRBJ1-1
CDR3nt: TGCGCCAGCAGCCAAGAAATCAGGGAGAACACTGAAGCTTTCTTT
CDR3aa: CASSQEIRENTEAFF

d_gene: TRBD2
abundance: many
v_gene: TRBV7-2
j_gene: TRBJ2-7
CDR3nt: TGTGCCAGCAGCTCAGCGGGGGTGATCAACGAGCAGTACTTC
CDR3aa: CASSSAGVINEQYF